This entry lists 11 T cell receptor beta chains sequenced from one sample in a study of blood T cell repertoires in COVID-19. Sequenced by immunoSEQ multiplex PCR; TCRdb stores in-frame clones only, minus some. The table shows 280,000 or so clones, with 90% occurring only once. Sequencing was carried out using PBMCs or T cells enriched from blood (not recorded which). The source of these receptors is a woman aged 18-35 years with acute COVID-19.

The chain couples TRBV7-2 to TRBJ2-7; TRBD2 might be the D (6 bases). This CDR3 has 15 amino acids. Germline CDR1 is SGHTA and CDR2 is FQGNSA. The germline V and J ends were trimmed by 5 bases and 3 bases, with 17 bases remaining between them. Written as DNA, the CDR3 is TGTGCCAGCAGCCCTACAAAGGGAGGTCGCTACGAGCAGTACTTC. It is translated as CASSPTKGGRYEQYF.

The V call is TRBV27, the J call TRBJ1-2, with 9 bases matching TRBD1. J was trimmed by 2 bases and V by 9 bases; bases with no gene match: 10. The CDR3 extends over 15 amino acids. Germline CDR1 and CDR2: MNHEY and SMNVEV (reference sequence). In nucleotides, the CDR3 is TGTGCCAGTGGGACAGGGAGTCCCCCAAACTATGGCTACACCTTC. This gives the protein CASGTGSPPNYGYTF.

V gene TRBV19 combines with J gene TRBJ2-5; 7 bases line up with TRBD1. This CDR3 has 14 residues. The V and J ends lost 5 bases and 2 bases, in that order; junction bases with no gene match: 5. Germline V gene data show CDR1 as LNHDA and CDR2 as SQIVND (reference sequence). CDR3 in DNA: TGTGCCAGTAGTGTAGGGACAGCTCAAGAGACCCAGTACTTC. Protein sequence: CASSVGTAQETQYF.

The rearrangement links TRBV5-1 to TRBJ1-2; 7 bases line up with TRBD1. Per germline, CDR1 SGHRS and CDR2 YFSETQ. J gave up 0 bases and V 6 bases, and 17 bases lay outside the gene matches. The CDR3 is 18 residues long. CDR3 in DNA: TGCGCCAGCAAAATCCTGGGGACAGCTCAGACCTCTAACTATGGCTACACCTTC. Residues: CASKILGTAQTSNYGYTF.

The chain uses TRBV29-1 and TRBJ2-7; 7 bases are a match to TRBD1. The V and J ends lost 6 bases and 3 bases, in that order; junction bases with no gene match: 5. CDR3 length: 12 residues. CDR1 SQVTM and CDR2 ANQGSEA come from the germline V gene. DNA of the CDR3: TGCAGCGTAGGGGACAGAGACTACGAGCAGTACTTC. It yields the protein CSVGDRDYEQYF.

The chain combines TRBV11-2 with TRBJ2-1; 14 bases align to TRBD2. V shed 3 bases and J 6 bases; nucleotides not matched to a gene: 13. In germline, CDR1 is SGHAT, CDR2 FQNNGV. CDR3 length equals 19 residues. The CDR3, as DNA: TGTGCCAGCAGCTTGACTAGCGGGAGGGACCCTCCTATCTTCAATGAGCAGTTCTTC. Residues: CASSLTSGRDPPIFNEQFF.

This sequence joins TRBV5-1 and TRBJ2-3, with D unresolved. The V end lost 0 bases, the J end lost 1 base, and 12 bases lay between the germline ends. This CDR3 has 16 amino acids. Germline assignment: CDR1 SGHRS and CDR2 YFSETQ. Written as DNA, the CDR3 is TGCGCCAGCAGCTTGGCTGCAGGCTCTGGCACAGATACGCAGTATTTT. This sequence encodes CASSLAAGSGTDTQYF.

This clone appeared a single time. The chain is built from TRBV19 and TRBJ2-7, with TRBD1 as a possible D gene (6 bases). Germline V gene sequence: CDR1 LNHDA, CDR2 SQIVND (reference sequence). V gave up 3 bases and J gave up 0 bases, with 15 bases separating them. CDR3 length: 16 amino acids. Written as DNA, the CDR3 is TGTGCCAGTAGTATGGGGCAGGGACAATCCTCCTACGAGCAGTACTTC. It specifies CASSMGQGQSSYEQYF.

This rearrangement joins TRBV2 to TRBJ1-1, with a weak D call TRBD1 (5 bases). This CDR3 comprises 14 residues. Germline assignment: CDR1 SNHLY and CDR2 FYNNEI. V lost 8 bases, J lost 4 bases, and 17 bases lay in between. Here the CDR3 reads CASVGVRRGTEAFF. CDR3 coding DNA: TGTGCCAGCGTAGGGGTACGACGTGGCACTGAAGCTTTCTTT. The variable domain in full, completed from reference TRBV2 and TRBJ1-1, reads EPEVTQTPSHQVTQMGQEVILRCVPISNHLYFYWYRQILGQKVEFLVSFYNNEISEKSEIFDDQFSVERPDGSNFTLKIRSTKLEDSAMYFCASVGVRRGTEAFFGQGTRLTVV.

The CDR3 here is CASSYWGLAGTTGELFF. The CDR3 DNA sequence: TGTGCCAGCAGTTACTGGGGACTAGCGGGAACCACCGGGGAGCTGTTTTTT. The chain is built from TRBV6-2 or TRBV6-3 and TRBJ2-2, with TRBD2 matching over 13 bases. CDR3 size: 17 residues. Germline trimming cut 1 base from V and 4 bases from J; bases unmatched to any gene: 3. The germline V gene encodes CDR1 MNHEY and CDR2 SVGEGT.

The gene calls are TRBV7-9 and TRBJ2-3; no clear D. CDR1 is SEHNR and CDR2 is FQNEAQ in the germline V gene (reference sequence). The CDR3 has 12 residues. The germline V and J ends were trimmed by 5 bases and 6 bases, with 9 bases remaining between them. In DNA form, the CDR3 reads TGTGCCAGCAGCGCCGACTTGGATACGCAGTATTTT. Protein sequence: CASSADLDTQYF.